Sequencing of this TCR beta chain was carried out in a study of CD8+ T cells in alopecia areata. Background on the study: It was 6 to 18 months of tofacitinib, and then there were 6 months off drug.

RNA extraction was followed by reverse transcription into cDNA, which acted as the sequencing template. This table comes from immunoSEQ multiplex PCR, and its TCRdb copy is limited to in-frame clones, with some not included. The repertoire includes some 190,000 clones, roughly 60% of them detected once, and 1.3% sits in the top ten. Study-level findings and limits: Mice gave a clearer picture of TCR sharing than patients did, possibly for HLA-related reasons. Tofacitinib did not eliminate many expanded lesional clones from scalp or blood. Treatment with tofacitinib significantly lowered scalp clonality and reduced expanded CD8+ clones among the top 100.

Treatment of the sample: oral pan-JAK inhibitor, 5-10 mg twice daily. This CDR3 region has 13 residues. Germline V gene data show CDR1 as SQVTM and CDR2 as ANQGSEA. V was cut by 4 bases and J by 0 bases, with 7 bases left in between. This clone was seen only a few times. Its target is not known. Other nucleotide sequences in the sample specify the same CDR3. This sequence was found in a human donor with alopecia areata. The source material was CD4+ T cells sorted from blood, sampled around week 50, from a patient treated with tofacitinib. The rearrangement joins TRBV29-1 to TRBJ2-4; D not certain. In DNA, the CDR3 is TGCAGCGTTGGAGGTTTAGCCAAAAACATTCAGTACTTC. Translation gives CSVGGLAKNIQYF.